The 29 T cell receptor beta chains in this list originate from one sample, sequenced in a study of T cell responses to AZD1222 COVID-19 vaccine. Generated by immunoSEQ multiplex PCR, the TCRdb table keeps only in-frame clones and is missing some. The sample lists 130,000 or so clones, 65% to 90% occurring once. This sample comprised peripheral blood, obtained 28 days after the second dose of the MenACWY control vaccine. The receptors derive from an adult who received the MenACWY meningococcal vaccine as a control.

This chain connects TRBV3-1 (or the pseudogene TRBV3-2) to TRBJ2-7; 9 bases align to TRBD2. With V trimmed by 2 bases and J by 5 bases, 1 base remained unmatched. CDR1 is LGHDT, CDR2 YNNKEL, per germline (reference sequence). The CDR3 sequence is 13 residues long. The CDR3 loop is CASSQLAGDEQYF. CDR3 sequence (DNA): TGTGCCAGCAGCCAATTAGCGGGAGACGAGCAGTACTTC.

This sequence joins TRBV11-2 and TRBJ2-7; D unclear. CDR1 and CDR2 from the germline V gene are SGHAT and FQNNGV. The CDR3 is 12 amino acids. The ends were cut back, 3 bases at V and 3 bases at J, with 6 bases in the middle. CDR3 sequence (DNA): TGTGCCAGCAGCTTGGGTAACTACGAGCAGTACTTC. Its translation: CASSLGNYEQYF.

The chain carries TRBV5-1 and TRBJ1-1; the D gene is possibly TRBD1 (5 bases). Trimming stripped 5 bases from V and 0 bases from J, with 8 bases between. Germline lookup yields CDR1 SGHRS and CDR2 YFSETQ. The CDR3 contains 13 residues. As DNA, the CDR3 is TGCGCCAGCAGGGGGACTTTGAACACTGAAGCTTTCTTT. Translation gives CASRGTLNTEAFF. Full variable domain (outside the CDR3, taken from reference TRBV5-1 and TRBJ1-1): KAGVTQTPRYLIKTRGQQVTLSCSPISGHRSVSWYQQTPGQGLQFLFEYFSETQRNKGNFPGRFSGRQFSNSRSEMNVSTLELGDSALYLCASRGTLNTEAFFGQGTRLTVV.

Only a few counts were recorded for this clone. The chain couples TRBV7-9 to TRBJ2-7, with D tentatively TRBD1 (6 bases). The CDR3 runs to 15 residues. Germline loops: CDR1 SEHNR, CDR2 FQNEAQ (reference sequence). Deletions cut 6 bases from V and 0 bases from J, with 15 bases between. This chain's CDR3 is CASRCDRLLSYEQYV. The CDR3 DNA sequence: TGTGCCAGCAGATGCGACAGGTTACTCTCCTACGAGCAGTACGTC.

The chain recombines TRBV19 with TRBJ1-1; D unclear. This CDR3 has 14 residues. Between the trimmed V and J ends, which lost 3 bases and 3 bases, there was a span of 11 bases. Germline CDR1 is LNHDA and CDR2 is SQIVND (reference sequence). CDR3 residues: CASSMFGLDTEAFF. Written as DNA, the CDR3 is TGTGCCAGTAGTATGTTCGGGTTGGACACTGAAGCTTTCTTT.

This clone occurred a few times. The gene calls are TRBV11-2 and TRBJ2-7; D is unresolved. The V gene's germline CDR1 is SGHAT and CDR2 FQNNGV. This CDR3 contains 14 residues. V shed 1 base and J shed 4 bases, with 11 bases lying between them. The CDR3 DNA reads as TGTGCCAGCAGCTTAGGGGGTTCGAGGTACGAGCAGTACGTC. Translated, it gives CASSLGGSRYEQYV.

This clone was counted only a few times. Written as DNA, the CDR3 is TGTGCCAGCAGTGAAGTCCAGGACACCGGGGAGCTGTTTTTT. Residues: CASSEVQDTGELFF. The chain has TRBV2 and TRBJ2-2; D gene ambiguous. From germline, CDR1 is SNHLY and CDR2 FYNNEI. CDR3 length: 14 amino acids. Trimming stripped 1 base from V and 3 bases from J, with 6 bases between.

This chain joins TRBV7-2 and TRBJ2-2; 8 bases agree with TRBD2. Germline CDR1 reads SGHTA; CDR2 reads FQGNSA. The CDR3 contains 16 residues. V shed 4 bases, J shed 6 bases, and the junction held 10 bases outside the gene matches. CDR3 nucleotides: TGTGCCAGCAGCTCTCCGGGAGGGCGGGGTCCCGGGGAGCTGTTTTTT. This gives the protein CASSSPGGRGPGELFF.

This rearrangement joins TRBV4-2 to TRBJ2-3; TRBD2 matches at 14 bases. Germline V gene sequence: CDR1 LGHNA, CDR2 YNFKEQ. This CDR3 contains 20 residues. V shed 3 bases and J 0 bases; nucleotides not matched to a gene: 11. The CDR3 spells CASSHLVGTSGGTSTDTQYF. CDR3 sequence (DNA): TGTGCCAGCAGCCATCTGGTCGGGACTAGCGGGGGCACTAGCACAGATACGCAGTATTTT.

This clone has only one observation. This rearrangement joins TRBV25-1 to TRBJ2-3; 10 nucleotides align to TRBD2. V gave up 3 bases and J gave up 5 bases; unmatched junction bases: 5. This CDR3 region has 15 residues. Germline CDR1 reads MGHDK; CDR2 reads SYGVNS. The CDR3: CASSEERGGRDTQYF. The DNA for the CDR3 is TGTGCCAGCAGTGAGGAGCGGGGGGGAAGAGATACGCAGTATTTT.

This chain joins TRBV4-3 and TRBJ2-3; 8 bases match TRBD2. The germline V gene encodes CDR1 LGHNA and CDR2 YSLEER. The V gene end was trimmed by 1 base and the J gene end by 0 bases; junction bases not matched to a gene: 15. The CDR3 sequence is 20 residues long. The DNA of the CDR3 is TGCGCCAGCAGCCAAGCCGACATCGGGACTAGGAGATATAGCACAGATACGCAGTATTTT. Its translation is CASSQADIGTRRYSTDTQYF.

This clone was observed a single time. Different DNA sequences within this sample yield the same CDR3. The chain has TRBV9 and TRBJ1-1; D gene uncertain. The CDR3 is made up of 13 amino acids. CDR1 and CDR2 from the germline V gene are SGDLS and YYNGEE. V lost 0 bases, J lost 3 bases, and 6 bases lay in between. CDR3 sequence (DNA): TGTGCCAGCAGCGTAGGAGGAGACACTGAAGCTTTCTTT. This codes for CASSVGGDTEAFF.

The chain employs TRBV19 and TRBJ1-5, with D unresolved. The CDR3 spans 13 residues. Trimming removed 2 bases at V and 3 bases at J, with 5 bases between. Germline V gives CDR1 LNHDA, CDR2 SQIVND (reference sequence). The CDR3 is CASSIKNNQPQHF. The CDR3 DNA sequence: TGTGCCAGTAGTATAAAGAACAATCAGCCCCAGCATTTT.

The chain employs TRBV2 and TRBJ1-2; 10 nucleotides agree with TRBD1. The CDR3 runs to 14 residues. Germline V gene lookup returns CDR1 SNHLY and CDR2 FYNNEI. The V and J ends lost 5 bases and 6 bases, in that order; junction bases with no gene match: 6. The CDR3 protein is CASSNTDRGNGYTF. For the CDR3, the DNA is TGTGCCAGCAGTAATACGGACAGGGGGAATGGCTACACCTTC.

The V and J genes are TRBV10-1 and TRBJ1-3; 10 bases align to TRBD1. V lost 10 bases and J lost 4; bases outside the gene matches: 10. This CDR3 comprises 15 residues. CDR1 WNHNN and CDR2 SYGVQD come from the germline V gene (reference sequence). The CDR3: CATAPDRGDGNTIYF. Written as DNA, the CDR3 is TGCGCCACCGCTCCGGACAGGGGGGACGGAAACACCATATATTTT.

The J gene is TRBJ2-5, the V gene TRBV6-5; 7 bases are a match to TRBD1. Unmatched junction bases numbered 6, after V lost 6 bases and J lost 5 bases. The CDR3 extends over 13 amino acids. The germline CDR1 and CDR2 sequences are MNHEY and SVGAGI. The CDR3 loop is CASRPTGVETQYF. The CDR3 nucleotides read TGTGCCAGCAGACCCACAGGGGTGGAGACCCAGTACTTC.

The chain employs TRBV19 and TRBJ2-2; D is perhaps TRBD2 (7 bases). The CDR3 contains 15 residues. Deletions cut 6 bases from V and 7 bases from J, with 18 bases between. CDR1 and CDR2 (germline): LNHDA, SQIVND (reference sequence). CDR3 residues: CASSGGPARGGELFF. The CDR3 coding sequence is TGTGCCAGTAGCGGGGGGCCCGCTAGGGGCGGGGAGCTGTTTTTT. Drawing the rest from reference TRBV19 and TRBJ2-2, the complete variable domain is DGGITQSPKYLFRKEGQNVTLSCEQNLNHDAMYWYRQDPGQGLRLIYYSQIVNDFQKGDIAEGYSVSREKKESFPLTVTSAQKNPTAFYLCASSGGPARGGELFFGEGSRLTVL.

This sequence joins TRBV28 and TRBJ2-7, with D possibly matching TRBD1 (5 bases). The CDR3 spans 13 residues. From germline, CDR1 is MDHEN and CDR2 SYDVKM. V lost 2 bases and J 5 bases, leaving 10 bases between the germline ends. The CDR3, as DNA: TGTGCCAGCAGTTTAAGGGCAGGGCACGAGCAGTACGTC. This gives the protein CASSLRAGHEQYV.

This chain uses TRBV5-1 with TRBJ2-2; D gene unclear. There are 13 residues in the CDR3. Germline V CDR1 and CDR2: SGHRS, YFSETQ. V lost 1 base to trimming and J lost 6 bases, with 7 bases between them. CDR3 coding DNA: TGCGCCAGCAGCTTGACCCCCGCCGGGGAGCTGTTTTTT. As protein: CASSLTPAGELFF.

This chain connects TRBV28 to TRBJ1-5; no reliable D call. CDR1 is MDHEN and CDR2 is SYDVKM in the germline V gene. Trimming stripped 3 bases from V and 7 bases from J, with 13 bases between. This CDR3 has 14 residues. CDR3 sequence reads: CASSLGGIKQPQHF. Written as DNA, the CDR3 is TGTGCCAGCAGTTTGGGCGGGATTAAGCAGCCCCAGCATTTT.

The rearrangement joins TRBV4-3 to TRBJ2-1; tentatively, D is TRBD1 (6 bases). This CDR3 has 17 amino acids. CDR1 LGHNA and CDR2 YSLEER come from the germline V gene. Trimming removed 0 bases at V and 0 bases at J, with 12 bases between. This chain's CDR3 is CASSQEILGGSYNEQFF. CDR3 sequence (DNA): TGCGCCAGCAGCCAAGAGATTCTAGGGGGCTCCTACAATGAGCAGTTCTTC.

This chain links TRBV5-4 with TRBJ2-2; D perhaps matches TRBD2 (7 bases). CDR3 size: 16 residues. V lost 4 bases and J 5 bases, leaving 18 bases between the germline ends. Germline loops: CDR1 SGHNT, CDR2 YYREEE (reference sequence). For the CDR3, the DNA is TGTGCCAGCAGCCCCCGGGGAGGGGGATTAACCGGGGAGCTGTTTTTT. Translation: CASSPRGGGLTGELFF.

This clone has just a few counts. The chain uses TRBV24-1 and TRBJ2-1; D is uncertain. CDR1 and CDR2 (germline): KGHDR, SFDVKD. The CDR3 is made up of 11 amino acids. V shed 7 bases and J shed 8 bases, with 8 bases lying between them. The CDR3 spells CATRGMDEQFF. In DNA, the CDR3 is TGTGCCACCAGGGGCATGGATGAGCAGTTCTTC.

The rearrangement joins TRBV19 to TRBJ1-1; D not certain. The CDR3 covers 12 residues. Trimming removed 6 bases at V and 3 bases at J, with 8 bases between. Germline CDR1 and CDR2: LNHDA and SQIVND (reference sequence). The DNA for the CDR3 is TGTGCCAGTAGCCCTGAGGACACTGAAGCTTTCTTT. Translating it yields CASSPEDTEAFF. Full variable domain (rest looked up from reference TRBV19 and TRBJ1-1): DGGITQSPKYLFRKEGQNVTLSCEQNLNHDAMYWYRQDPGQGLRLIYYSQIVNDFQKGDIAEGYSVSREKKESFPLTVTSAQKNPTAFYLCASSPEDTEAFFGQGTRLTVV.

This rearrangement joins TRBV24-1 to TRBJ2-3, with TRBD1 matching 7 bases. Germline loops: CDR1 KGHDR, CDR2 SFDVKD. V gave up 11 bases and J gave up 6 bases; unmatched junction bases: 7. The CDR3 totals 12 residues. As DNA, the CDR3 is TGTGCCATACAGGGGACAGCCGATACGCAGTATTTT. Its translation is CAIQGTADTQYF.

V and J are TRBV19 and TRBJ1-5; D uncertain. V dropped 5 bases and J dropped 0 bases, with 14 bases sitting between them. The CDR3 runs 16 residues. Per the germline V gene, CDR1 is LNHDA and CDR2 is SQIVND (reference sequence). Here the CDR3 DNA reads TGTGCCAGTAGTTCCCTCGGGAGGCTTAGCAATCAGCCCCAGCATTTT. This gives the protein CASSSLGRLSNQPQHF.

This sequence joins TRBV19 and TRBJ2-5; the D gene could be TRBD1 or TRBD2 (7 bases each). V lost 6 bases to trimming and J lost 1 base, with 12 bases between them. The CDR3 totals 14 residues. From germline, CDR1 is LNHDA and CDR2 SQIVND (reference sequence). The CDR3 reads CASSAGGVQETQYF. The CDR3 region has the DNA TGTGCCAGTAGCGCAGGGGGGGTCCAAGAGACCCAGTACTTC.

The chain couples TRBV9 to TRBJ1-3; a possible D gene is TRBD1 (5 bases). Trimming removed 0 bases from V and 1 base from J, with 20 bases in between. CDR3 length: 19 residues. CDR1 and CDR2 from the germline V gene are SGDLS and YYNGEE. The CDR3 spells CASSVAGAGNEFSGNTIYF. The DNA for the CDR3 is TGTGCCAGCAGCGTAGCTGGGGCAGGCAACGAATTTTCTGGAAACACCATATATTTT.

This chain connects TRBV21-1 to TRBJ1-2. TRBV21-1 is a listed pseudogene. The CDR3 loop spans 16 amino acids. This CDR3 is CASSKFSRGFLWSYTF. The CDR3 DNA reads as TGTGCCAGCAGCAAATTCAGTCGGGGGTTTCTTTGGAGCTACACCTTC.